This is a list of T cell receptor beta chains from one sample in a study of blood T cell repertoires in COVID-19. Data came from immunoSEQ multiplex PCR; TCRdb stores just in-frame clones and leaves some out. The sample includes about 75,000 clones, 88% of them seen just once. The source material was peripheral blood. The receptors were sampled from a human donor in a cohort sampled during active COVID-19. The CDR3 runs from the conserved cysteine through the conserved F or W. A D gene is named only where the DNA matches it firmly. The size entry is marked missing in some rows and otherwise reads once, few, many or a size class.

v_gene	abundance	d_gene	j_gene	CDR3nt	CDR3aa
TRBV10-3	.	TRBD1	TRBJ2-7	TGTGCCATCGGACAGGCCTACGAGCAGTACTTC	CAIGQAYEQYF
TRBV3-1/TRBV3-2	.	.	TRBJ2-5	TGTGCCAGCAGCACGAGGTGGCATCAAGAGACCCAGTACTTC	CASSTRWHQETQYF
TRBV3-1/TRBV3-2	.	.	TRBJ1-6	TGTGCCAGCAGCCAACCTTCCGGCTCCTATAATTCACCCCTCCACTTT	CASSQPSGSYNSPLHF
TRBV7-2	.	TRBD2	TRBJ2-2	TGTGCCAGCAGCTCTACGACTAGCGGTGGGCCCGGGGAGCTGTTTTTT	CASSSTTSGGPGELFF
TRBV15	.	.	TRBJ2-3	TGTGCCACCAGCAGCCCATTATTCTCGACAGGTAGCACAGATACGCAGTATTTT	CATSSPLFSTGSTDTQYF
TRBV2	.	.	TRBJ2-2	TGTGCCAGCAGTTTATACACCGGGGAGCTGTTTTTT	CASSLYTGELFF
TRBV3-1/TRBV3-2	.	TRBD2	TRBJ2-3	TGTGCCAGCAGCGGGTCTGGACTAGCGGGGGGAGATACGCAGTATTTT	CASSGSGLAGGDTQYF
TRBV18	few	.	TRBJ1-4	TGTGCCAGCTCACCGGGGCAGAATGAAAAACTGTTTTTT	CASSPGQNEKLFF
TRBV10-1	.	.	TRBJ2-3	TGCGCCAGCAGTGAGGTCAGGGGAGCAGATACGCAGTATTTT	CASSEVRGADTQYF
TRBV3-1/TRBV3-2	.	.	TRBJ1-3	TGTGCCAGCAGCCAAGATAGGCAGCGTCTCTCTGGAAACACCATATATTTT	CASSQDRQRLSGNTIYF
TRBV4-1	.	.	TRBJ2-7	TGCGCCAGCAGCCAAGGAGGGATTTTAGGCCTAAGCTCCTACGAGCAGTACTTC	CASSQGGILGLSSYEQYF
TRBV3-1/TRBV3-2	.	.	TRBJ1-1	TGTGCCAGCAGATCTCAGGGATTCAACACTGAAGCTTTCTTT	CASRSQGFNTEAFF
TRBV19	.	.	TRBJ1-1	TGTGCCAGTAGTATACAGGGGCGCAACACTGAAGCTTTCTTT	CASSIQGRNTEAFF
TRBV5-5	.	.	TRBJ1-3	TGTGCCAGCAGCCCCGGGGGCTCTGGAAACACCATATATTTT	CASSPGGSGNTIYF
TRBV5-6	.	.	TRBJ2-7	TGTGCCAGCACTCGCCAGGGACTGGCGGGATACGAGCAGTACTTC	CASTRQGLAGYEQYF
TRBV5-1	.	.	TRBJ1-3	TGCGCCAGCAGCGGCCAGGGTCAAGGAAACACCATATATTTT	CASSGQGQGNTIYF
TRBV10-1	.	TRBD2	TRBJ2-1	TGCGCCAGCAGTGACCAGCGTAGACTAGCGGGACGGAGCTCCTACAATGAGCAGTTCTTC	CASSDQRRLAGRSSYNEQFF
TRBV6-2/TRBV6-3	once	TRBD1	TRBJ1-2	TGTGCCAGCAGTTACGTGGGGACAGGGAGTCGGGGCTACACCTTC	CASSYVGTGSRGYTF
TRBV19	once	TRBD1	TRBJ1-1	TGTGCCAGTAGTATAACCTCGGACAGGGGTCCTGAAGCTTTCTTT	CASSITSDRGPEAFF
TRBV18	.	TRBD1	TRBJ2-7	TGTGCCAGCTCAAAAACAGGGGCCAATAACTACGAGCAGTACTTC	CASSKTGANNYEQYF
TRBV2	once	.	TRBJ2-3	TGTGCCAGCTTACCGGGACATGGGCCAGATACGCAGTATTTT	CASLPGHGPDTQYF
TRBV14	.	.	TRBJ1-1	TGTGCCAGCAGCCGAGGACAGTTCCCCACTGAAGCTTTCTTT	CASSRGQFPTEAFF
TRBV7-9	.	.	TRBJ1-6	TGTGCCAGCAGCTTTGAGGGACATTCTTCACCCCTCCACTTT	CASSFEGHSSPLHF
TRBV6-2/TRBV6-3	few	TRBD2	TRBJ2-7	TGTGCCAGCAGCGTACTAGCGGGGGCAACCTACGAGCAGTACTTC	CASSVLAGATYEQYF
TRBV5-1	.	TRBD1	TRBJ2-3	TGCGCCAGCAGCTCCGGACAGGGGAGGGATACGCAGTATTTT	CASSSGQGRDTQYF
TRBV19	.	TRBD1	TRBJ2-3	TGTGCCAGTAGTACCGGACAGGGCAGCACAGATACGCAGTATTTT	CASSTGQGSTDTQYF
TRBV6-5	.	.	TRBJ1-1	TGTGCCAGCAGTTCGGTCTACCAGGGGAGCACTGAAGCTTTCTTT	CASSSVYQGSTEAFF
TRBV5-4	.	TRBD1	TRBJ2-5	TGTGCCAGCAGCTCCGGGACAGGGACACTTGAGACCCAGTACTTC	CASSSGTGTLETQYF
TRBV20-1	.	.	TRBJ2-1	TGCAGTGCTTTGGACTTTCCTGAGCAGTTCTTC	CSALDFPEQFF